Following are 23 T cell receptor beta chains from one sample sequenced in a study of shared clonotypes between healthy human individuals. Assay: immunoSEQ multiplex PCR; the TCRdb copy retains only in-frame clones and omits some. The sample holds some 2 million clones, roughly 94% seen once. The sample comprised naive CD4+ T cells sorted from blood. Described subset: CD45RA+ positively selected. The receptors were sampled from a man between 18 and 35 years old in good health.

The chain couples TRBV4-2 to TRBJ2-7, with 10 nucleotides matching TRBD2. V dropped 1 base and J dropped 1; count of bases not matched to a gene: 7. Looked up from germline, CDR1 is LGHNA and CDR2 is YNFKEQ. The CDR3 extends over 17 amino acids. CDR3 nucleotides: TGTGCCAGCAGCCAAGTGGCTAGCGGGGGCTATTCCTACGAGCAGTACTTC. Amino acid sequence: CASSQVASGGYSYEQYF.

The rearrangement joins TRBV30 to TRBJ1-2; no clear D gene. V was pared by 3 bases and J by 3 bases, with 8 bases between. CDR1 and CDR2 (germline): GTSNPN, SVGIG (reference sequence). The CDR3 consists of 12 residues. CDR3 in amino acids: CAWRWGDYGYTF. The CDR3 DNA sequence: TGTGCCTGGAGGTGGGGTGACTATGGCTACACCTTC. Full variable domain (remainder filled in from reference TRBV30 and TRBJ1-2): SQTIHQWPATLVQPVGSPLSLECTVEGTSNPNLYWYRQAAGRGLQLLFYSVGIGQISSEVPQNLSASRPQDRQFILSSKKLLLSDSGFYLCAWRWGDYGYTFGSGTRLTVV.

The V call is TRBV10-3, the J call TRBJ2-6; possibly TRBD2 for D (5 bases). The CDR3 is 14 residues long. Trimming left V 10 bases short and J 2 bases short, with 12 bases between. Germline lookup yields CDR1 ENHRY and CDR2 SYGVKD. The CDR3 region is CATYRGAGANVLTF. Written as DNA, the CDR3 is TGTGCCACCTACCGGGGTGCTGGGGCCAACGTCCTGACTTTC.

This clone showed up just once. The V call is TRBV28, the J call TRBJ2-6; no firm D call. Trimming shortened V by 5 bases and J by 4 bases, and 15 bases separated the two germline ends. The CDR3 sequence is 16 residues long. Germline V gene sequence: CDR1 MDHEN, CDR2 SYDVKM. The CDR3 DNA is TGTGCCAGCAGTCTCAGGTCCGCCGGGGGGGCCAACGTCCTGACTTTC. This sequence encodes CASSLRSAGGANVLTF.

The chain carries TRBV6-1 and TRBJ2-1; 9 positions agree with TRBD2. CDR3 size: 15 residues. Germline trimming cut 8 bases from V and 9 bases from J; bases unmatched to any gene: 14. CDR1 and CDR2 (germline): MNHNS, SASEGT. CDR3: CASLRGRGTLSEQFF. CDR3 DNA: TGTGCCAGCCTCCGCGGGAGGGGGACCTTGAGTGAGCAGTTCTTC.

The genes are TRBV20-1 and TRBJ2-7; D gene uncertain. V lost 3 bases to trimming and J lost 5 bases, with 8 bases between them. This CDR3 contains 11 residues. Germline loops: CDR1 DFQATT, CDR2 SNEGSKA (reference sequence). CDR3: CSASLLDEQYF. The CDR3 nucleotides are TGCAGTGCTAGTCTCCTCGACGAGCAGTACTTC.

This clone appeared once. The chain employs TRBV4-3 and TRBJ1-3; 8 bases are a match to TRBD1. This CDR3 is 15 amino acids long. J lost 4 bases, V lost 0 bases, and 2 bases had no gene match. CDR1 is LGHNA and CDR2 is YSLEER in the germline V gene. CDR3 amino acids: CASSQETGVGNTIYF. The DNA for the CDR3 is TGCGCCAGCAGCCAAGAGACAGGGGTGGGAAACACCATATATTTT.

V is TRBV6-5 and J is TRBJ2-2; 8 positions agree with TRBD1. This CDR3 comprises 15 residues. Germline assignment: CDR1 MNHEY and CDR2 SVGAGI. The V gene end was trimmed by 4 bases and the J gene end by 6 bases; junction bases not matched to a gene: 7. This CDR3 is CASSSGQGRAGELFF. The CDR3 nucleotides are TGTGCCAGCAGTTCAGGACAGGGTAGGGCCGGGGAGCTGTTTTTT.

About this clone: The sample carries other DNA sequences with the same CDR3. J is TRBJ1-3 and V is TRBV7-2; D uncertain. Trimming removed 1 base at V and 0 bases at J, with 7 bases between. Germline V gives CDR1 SGHTA, CDR2 FQGNSA. This CDR3 is 15 amino acids long. CDR3 loop: CASSLEGFSGNTIYF. CDR3 in DNA: TGTGCCAGCAGCTTAGAAGGGTTCTCTGGAAACACCATATATTTT.

The gene calls are TRBV5-1 and TRBJ1-1, with D perhaps matching TRBD1 (5 bases). Trimming shortened V by 7 bases and J by 8 bases, and 12 bases separated the two germline ends. Germline CDR1 and CDR2: SGHRS and YFSETQ. The CDR3 consists of 11 residues. CDR3 in DNA: TGCGCCAGCCGACGGGGCCGAGAAGCTTTCTTT. As protein: CASRRGREAFF.

On this clone: Distinct nucleotide sequences in the sample also encode this CDR3. This chain links TRBV15 with TRBJ1-3, with 8 bases matching TRBD1. This CDR3 has 15 amino acids. J was trimmed by 1 base and V by 1 base; bases with no gene match: 0. In germline, CDR1 is LNHNV, CDR2 YYDKDF (reference sequence). In DNA, the CDR3 is TGTGCCACCAGCAGAGGACAGGGGTCTGGAAACACCATATATTTT. Protein product: CATSRGQGSGNTIYF. Full variable domain (rest looked up from reference TRBV15 and TRBJ1-3): DAMVIQNPRYQVTQFGKPVTLSCSQTLNHNVMYWYQQKSSQAPKLLFHYYDKDFNNEADTPDNFQSRRPNTSFCFLDIRSPGLGDTAMYLCATSRGQGSGNTIYFGEGSWLTVV.

This sequence joins TRBV5-1 and TRBJ2-1, with 10 bases aligning to TRBD2. Germline-derived CDR1 and CDR2 are SGHRS and YFSETQ. V was clipped by 1 base and J by 10 bases; unmatched bases: 11. This CDR3 comprises 16 residues. The CDR3 DNA is TGCGCCAGCAGCTTGTTGGCTAGCGGGGGAGGCAGGGAGCAGTTCTTC. This encodes CASSLLASGGGREQFF.

V usage is TRBV30 and J usage is TRBJ2-1; tentative D call: TRBD1 (5 bases). The V and J ends lost 0 bases and 6 bases respectively, with 15 bases between them. The CDR3 has 15 amino acids. Germline loops: CDR1 GTSNPN, CDR2 SVGIG (reference sequence). The CDR3, as DNA: TGTGCCTGGAGTGTGGGCAGGGTGATTACCAATGAGCAGTTCTTC. Translated: CAWSVGRVITNEQFF.

V is TRBV15 and J is TRBJ2-7; no clear D gene. Between the trimmed V and J ends, which lost 0 bases and 5 bases, there was a span of 8 bases. Germline loops: CDR1 LNHNV, CDR2 YYDKDF (reference sequence). CDR3 length equals 13 residues. CDR3 sequence (DNA): TGTGCCACCAGCAGAGATTCTCAAGACGAGCAGTACTTC. Protein sequence: CATSRDSQDEQYF. Full variable domain (remainder filled in from reference TRBV15 and TRBJ2-7): DAMVIQNPRYQVTQFGKPVTLSCSQTLNHNVMYWYQQKSSQAPKLLFHYYDKDFNNEADTPDNFQSRRPNTSFCFLDIRSPGLGDTAMYLCATSRDSQDEQYFGPGTRLTVT.

This clone was observed once. CDR3 nucleotide sequence: TGTGCCAGCAGCCGGGTAGGAGGGGCCGCCGAGCAGTACTTC. It specifies CASSRVGGAAEQYF. J is TRBJ2-7 and V is TRBV6-5; D might be TRBD2 (6 bases). Germline loops: CDR1 MNHEY, CDR2 SVGAGI. The CDR3 contains 14 residues. The V end was cut by 6 bases, the J end by 6 bases, with 18 bases between.

The chain uses TRBV5-1 and TRBJ2-1; D assignment may be TRBD1 or TRBD2 (5 bases each). Germline CDR1 SGHRS, CDR2 YFSETQ. V lost 2 bases to trimming and J lost 1 base, with 13 bases between them. The length of the CDR3 is 16 residues. CDR3 loop: CASSFIGAWSYNEQFF. CDR3 DNA sequence: TGCGCCAGCAGCTTCATCGGGGCCTGGTCCTACAATGAGCAGTTCTTC.

The J gene is TRBJ2-7, the V gene TRBV4-1; 8 bases fit TRBD1. The CDR3 loop spans 17 amino acids. V lost 0 bases, J lost 2 bases, and 9 bases stayed unmatched. From germline, CDR1 is MGHRA and CDR2 YSYEKL. CDR3 DNA sequence: TGCGCCAGCAGCCAAGATTCTCGACAGGGGCCGCCCTACGAGCAGTACTTC. This codes for CASSQDSRQGPPYEQYF.

For the CDR3, the DNA is TGTGCCAGCAGCTTGGGGACAGGGGGCCGGCTACCCCTAGGCGAGCAGTACTTC. The encoded protein is CASSLGTGGRLPLGEQYF. The gene calls are TRBV5-6 and TRBJ2-7, with 11 nucleotides matching TRBD1. The V segment lost 0 bases and the J segment 6 bases; nucleotides outside the gene matches: 14. This CDR3 comprises 18 residues. Germline CDR1 is SGHDT and CDR2 is YYEEEE.

The J gene is TRBJ2-5, the V gene TRBV4-1; 11 nucleotides match TRBD2. V gave up 0 bases and J gave up 4 bases; unmatched junction bases: 13. The CDR3 loop spans 19 amino acids. In germline, CDR1 is MGHRA, CDR2 YSYEKL. The CDR3 reads CASSQENAVRLAGRETQYF. The CDR3, as DNA: TGCGCCAGCAGCCAAGAGAACGCGGTAAGACTAGCGGGACGAGAGACCCAGTACTTC.

The V gene is TRBV6-1, the J gene TRBJ1-1; no definite D call. V was trimmed by 3 bases and J by 1 base, leaving 12 bases between them. Germline values: CDR1 MNHNS, CDR2 SASEGT. The CDR3 has 15 amino acids. CDR3 loop: CASSEKGLKNTEAFF. The CDR3, as DNA: TGTGCCAGCAGTGAGAAAGGATTGAAGAACACTGAAGCTTTCTTT.

The chain joins TRBV2 to TRBJ1-2; D call uncertain. The CDR3 totals 13 residues. The V and J ends lost 6 bases and 0 bases respectively, with 8 bases between them. The germline gives CDR1 SNHLY, CDR2 FYNNEI. For the CDR3, the DNA is TGTGCCAGCAGAGGACGGTCTAACTATGGCTACACCTTC. It yields the protein CASRGRSNYGYTF.

This rearrangement joins TRBV29-1 to TRBJ2-7, with D perhaps TRBD1 (5 bases). Between the trimmed V and J ends, which lost 4 bases and 5 bases, there was a span of 9 bases. The CDR3 has 11 residues. Looked up from germline, CDR1 is SQVTM and CDR2 is ANQGSEA. The CDR3 reads CSVAGSHEQYF. The DNA for the CDR3 is TGCAGCGTTGCAGGGTCCCACGAGCAGTACTTC.

The chain is built from TRBV5-1 and TRBJ2-1; D gene ambiguous. Germline V CDR1 and CDR2: SGHRS, YFSETQ. The CDR3 length is 13 residues. V was shortened by 2 bases and J by 6 bases, with 9 bases between the two germline ends. Here the CDR3 DNA reads TGCGCCAGCAGCTTACCCCTCAGCAATGAGCAGTTCTTC. Its translation is CASSLPLSNEQFF.